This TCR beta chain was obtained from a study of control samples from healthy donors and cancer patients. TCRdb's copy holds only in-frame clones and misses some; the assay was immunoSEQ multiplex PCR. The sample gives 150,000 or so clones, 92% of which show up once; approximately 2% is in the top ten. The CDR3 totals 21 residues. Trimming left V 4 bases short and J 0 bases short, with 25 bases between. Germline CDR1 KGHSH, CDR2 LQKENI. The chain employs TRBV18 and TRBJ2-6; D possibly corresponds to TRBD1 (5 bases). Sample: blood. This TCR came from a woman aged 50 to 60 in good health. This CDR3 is CASSRYLEITGSNSGANVLTF. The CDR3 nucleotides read TGTGCCAGCTCACGGTACCTCGAAATAACAGGATCCAACTCTGGGGCCAACGTCCTGACTTTC.